This TCR beta chain is from a study of cytomegalovirus exposure and HLA in healthy donors. The PCR contained 60 Vbeta and 13 Jbeta primers. The data were produced by immunoSEQ multiplex PCR, yet TCRdb's version contains in-frame clones alone and is incomplete. The data show approximately 100,000 clones, with roughly 71% seen just once and 11% held by the top ten. The CDR3 sequence is 14 residues long. Germline V gene lookup returns CDR1 MNHEY and CDR2 SMNVEV (reference sequence). Trimming pared 0 bases from V and 3 bases from J, leaving 5 bases between. Study-level findings and limits: Accurate HLA-A and HLA-B prediction from TCR beta sequences was reported for most subjects. Presence/absence analyses assumed roughly uniform sequencing depth across donors, which may not hold. CMV serostatus stood as the only immune exposure information on hand. Fewer N-insertions than the roughly 670-donor mean were reportedly shown by an Asian-associated ancestry cluster in a later analysis.

In the case of this clone: Its antigen is undetermined.

The receptor was derived from a man in his forties in good health and CMV-seropositive. The chain combines TRBV27 with TRBJ2-2; D remains unclear. The sequenced sample consisted of PBMCs. CDR3 sequence reads: CASSLSSHTGELFF. The CDR3 bases are TGTGCCAGCAGTTTATCTTCTCACACCGGGGAGCTGTTTTTT.